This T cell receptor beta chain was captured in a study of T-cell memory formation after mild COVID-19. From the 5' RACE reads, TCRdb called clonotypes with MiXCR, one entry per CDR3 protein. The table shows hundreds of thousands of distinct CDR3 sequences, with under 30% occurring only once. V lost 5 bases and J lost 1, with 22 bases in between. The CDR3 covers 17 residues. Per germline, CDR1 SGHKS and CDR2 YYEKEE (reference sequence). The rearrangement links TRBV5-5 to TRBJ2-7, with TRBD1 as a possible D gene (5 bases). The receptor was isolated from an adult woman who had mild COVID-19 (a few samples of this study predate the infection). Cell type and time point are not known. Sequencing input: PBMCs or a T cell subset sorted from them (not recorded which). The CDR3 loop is CASSRREVTVSSYEQYF. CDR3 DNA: TGTGCCAGCAGTCGCAGGGAAGTGACAGTTAGTTCCTACGAGCAGTACTTC.